Reported below is one TCR beta chain. Its antigen is currently not known. Base qualities are not at hand, and no much larger clone is one base apart. The data are from a study of a mutant IDH1 vaccine in newly diagnosed glioma (dated by TCRdb to about 2021). Some background on the complete study: Eight vaccinations were administered to patients in weeks 1, 3, 5, 7, 11, 15, 19 and 23, corresponding to visits V03 through V10. For exploratory analyses, longitudinal TCRB deep sequencing was carried out in more than 20 treated patients wherever samples were available. Prior to enrollment, standard therapy consisting of radiotherapy alone, temozolomide alone, or radiochemotherapy with temozolomide had been administered to patients, with the combination being received by most patients. Vaccination started 4-6 weeks after radiotherapy alone, or was given together with temozolomide cycles in the groups whose treatment included chemotherapy. Of the 32 treated patients, around 62% were male and about 40% were female, and the mean age was roughly 40 years. Peripheral blood was drawn at six visits: V03 (baseline), V05, V07, V10, V12 and V13. Findings and caveats that apply to the study as a whole: Pseudoprogression seemed to be unrelated to changes in the top peripheral T cell clonotypes found by TCRB sequencing. PBMC samples for TCRB deep sequencing were selected based on availability. Immune responses induced by the vaccine were seen in 90% to 95% of patients across multiple MHC alleles. The authors stated that sample limitations prevented analyses of patient blood samples from being reproduced.

Sequences SGHNT (CDR1) and YYREEE (CDR2) are obtained from the germline V gene (reference sequence). Including cysteine and phenylalanine, the CDR3 has 12 amino acids. CDR3 DNA is the only sequence kept; it has 36 bases, read in frame from the first base. Trimming at the junction amounts to 2 bases on V and 8 bases on J, and the germline ends lie 10 bases apart. The sample's time point, from its label and the paper: week 5, during vaccination. Each vaccine dose, consisting of 300 ug of a 20-mer mutant IDH1 peptide in Montanide, was administered subcutaneously with topical imiquimod. Donors had newly diagnosed WHO grade 3 or 4 IDH1-mutant astrocytomas with loss of nuclear ATRX. The samples were drawn from NOA16, a multicentre, single-arm, open-label phase I trial in Germany that tested a mutant IDH1 peptide vaccine in humans for the first time. The DNeasy Blood and Tissue Kit was used to extract genomic DNA from EDTA blood for TCRB sequencing.

The library was generated by the immunoSEQ multiplex PCR assay. Rearranged TCR beta chain sequences were amplified with the hsTCRB Kit following the manufacturer's protocol. Sequencing of TCRB libraries was carried out on an Illumina MiSeq. As for the original processing: The kit vendor's proprietary platform handled demultiplexing, trimming and gene mapping. Held by TCRdb, this immuneACCESS table contains in-frame sequences only and omits some clones. Under half of the omission traces to an unresolved V gene where checked; the cause of the rest is unknown. V and J calls and clone size are as listed in that table; D and trimming were resolved from the DNA. This sample holds almost 30,000 clones; about nine tenths were observed only once. Clones ranked in the top ten supply around 3% of the sample.

The chain joins TRBV5-4 to TRBJ1-2; confidence is insufficient to name the D gene. The sequence derives from a woman aged 40 to 50 with glioma. Some clones in this sample may be carry-over from other donors' samples. The specimen comprised peripheral blood mononuclear cells (PBMCs), sampled from a glioma patient whose treatment included an IDH1 peptide vaccine. The CDR3: CASSLQLRGYTF. The DNA sequence is TGTGCCAGCAGCTTACAACTACGGGGCTACACCTTC.